This TCR beta chain is from a study of early T cells in non-severe SARS-CoV-2 infection. Attachment of unique molecular identifiers to individual cDNA molecules was performed. TCRdb recomputed calls from the 5' RACE reads with MiXCR, one row per CDR3 protein. The data hold fewer than 110,000 distinct CDR3 sequences, with 8.5% to 14% observed a single time. As for this clonotype: A much larger clone lies one base from this, so it may be a read error.

The CDR3 consists of 11 residues. Germline V gene sequence: CDR1 SGHRS, CDR2 YFSETQ. V lost 6 bases to trimming and J lost 8 bases, with 8 bases between them. Source material: whole blood. The sequence came from an adult who was a healthcare worker with PCR-confirmed SARS-CoV-2 infection or an uninfected control (not recorded which). The chain links TRBV5-1 to TRBJ1-4, with D unresolved. The CDR3 DNA follows: TGCGCCAGCAAGGACGAAGAAAAACTGTTTTTT. This gives the protein CASKDEEKLFF.